This T cell receptor beta chain emerged from a study of T cells in narcolepsy. Study-level points and caveats: In some patient and control memory CD4+ samples, autoreactive clones were absent. Autoreactive clonotypes reportedly recurred in blood of same and different patients, not controls. Same-patient CSF and blood CD4+ T cell clonotypes included HCRT-specific and TRIB2-specific autoreactive ones.

This table comes from immunoSEQ multiplex PCR, and its TCRdb copy is limited to in-frame clones, with some not included. Among around 30,000 clones listed, roughly four fifths were seen once. As to this clone: The target antigen is unknown.

Specimen: CD45RA- memory CD4+ T cells from PBMCs. The receptor's source is a human donor with narcolepsy.

The chain's CDR3 is CASSTLASGVEQYF. The CDR3 DNA sequence: TGCGCCAGCAGCACCCTAGCTTCCGGAGTCGAGCAGTACTTC. This rearrangement joins TRBV5-1 to TRBJ2-7; D may be TRBD2 (5 bases). The length of the CDR3 is 14 residues. The germline V gene encodes CDR1 SGHRS and CDR2 YFSETQ. V dropped 4 bases and J dropped 6 bases, with 17 bases sitting between them. Full variable domain (remainder filled in from reference TRBV5-1 and TRBJ2-7): KAGVTQTPRYLIKTRGQQVTLSCSPISGHRSVSWYQQTPGQGLQFLFEYFSETQRNKGNFPGRFSGRQFSNSRSEMNVSTLELGDSALYLCASSTLASGVEQYFGPGTRLTVT.